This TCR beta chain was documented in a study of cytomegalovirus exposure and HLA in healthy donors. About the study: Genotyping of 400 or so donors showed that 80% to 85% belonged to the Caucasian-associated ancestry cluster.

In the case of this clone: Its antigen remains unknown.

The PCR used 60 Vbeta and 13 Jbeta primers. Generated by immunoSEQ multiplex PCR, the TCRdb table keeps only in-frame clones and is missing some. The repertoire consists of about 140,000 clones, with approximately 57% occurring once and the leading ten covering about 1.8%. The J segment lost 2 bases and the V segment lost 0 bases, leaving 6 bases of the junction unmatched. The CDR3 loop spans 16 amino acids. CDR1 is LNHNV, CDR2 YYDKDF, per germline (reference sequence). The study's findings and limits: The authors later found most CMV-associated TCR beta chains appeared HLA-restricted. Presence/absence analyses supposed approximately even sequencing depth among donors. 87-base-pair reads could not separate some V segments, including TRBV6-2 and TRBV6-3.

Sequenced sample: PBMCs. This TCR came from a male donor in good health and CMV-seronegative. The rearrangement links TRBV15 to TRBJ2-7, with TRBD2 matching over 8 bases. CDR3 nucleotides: TGTGCCACCAGCAGAGATCGGGAGGGGACCACCTACGAGCAGTACTTC. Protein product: CATSRDREGTTYEQYF.